The clone carrying this T cell receptor beta chain was counted between two and nine times. Its antigen is currently unknown. Because the CDR3 is missing its conserved closing phenylalanine or tryptophan, this is likely a read error. TCR beta libraries were built with iRepertoire HTBI primers and Arm-PCR of CDR3 regions. TCRdb re-called the multiplex PCR reads with MiXCR, one entry per CDR3 protein. The data show approximately 440,000 distinct CDR3 sequences, with around 20% seen just once and approximately 25% held by the top ten. These data originate in a study of regulatory T cells in long-lasting Graves disease. Study-wide background: More than 5 years of antithyroid drugs with positive TSH receptor antibodies defined persistent Graves' disease. Regarding the study as a whole: Relative to new patients (approximately 1,000), persistent patients exhibited greater sharing of public clonotypes (2,741). Study was limited to peripheral blood, excluding thyroid tissue.

Time point indicated: persistent/refractory GD, antithyroid drugs over 5 years with positive TRAb. The TCR library used RNA extracted from PBMCs. Germline V gene lookup returns CDR1 MNHNS and CDR2 SASEGT. The CDR3 length is 14 residues. With 6 bases clipped from V and 5 bases from J, the junction kept 6 bases outside the gene matches. The receptor's source is a female donor with Graves disease. The chain links TRBV6-1 to TRBJ2-4; 8 positions agree with TRBD1. The sequencing used peripheral blood mononuclear cells (PBMCs), collected when the disease was refractory, from a patient treated with antithyroid drugs. CDR3 coding DNA: TGTGCCAGCAGGAAGACAGGGGCTCAAAACATTCAGTACCTC. It yields the protein CASRKTGAQNIQYL.